This TCR beta chain was recorded in a study of T cell repertoires in cytomegalovirus infection. Turning to the study itself: It was the public TCR beta signatures that indicated both CMV infection and matching HLA type.

Study outcomes and limitations: Of the TCR beta families, the public ones yielded a cumulative frequency that identified carriers of CMV plus the relevant HLA.

This clonotype was seen a handful of times. Antigen specificity is unknown. In TCRdb, the reads were re-called with MiXCR into one record per CDR3 protein. Of 740,000 or so distinct CDR3 sequences in the sample, approximately 40% were seen once. CDR1 and CDR2 (germline): LNHNV, YYDKDF (reference sequence). The V segment lost 8 bases and the J segment 10 bases; nucleotides outside the gene matches: 6. This CDR3 is 12 amino acids long. Sequenced sample: PBMCs. The chain recombines TRBV15 with TRBJ2-4; 9 nucleotides align to TRBD1. This TCR was sampled from a human donor in good health (CMV status not recorded). Some clones in this sample may be carry-over from other donors' samples. This CDR3 reads CATGTGSYIQYF. The CDR3 nucleotides are TGTGCCACCGGGACAGGGTCCTATATTCAGTACTTC. The entire variable domain, with the rest obtained from reference TRBV15 and TRBJ2-4, is as follows: DAMVIQNPRYQVTQFGKPVTLSCSQTLNHNVMYWYQQKSSQAPKLLFHYYDKDFNNEADTPDNFQSRRPNTSFCFLDIRSPGLGDTAMYLCATGTGSYIQYFGAGTRLSVL.